This T cell receptor (beta chain) was found in a study of tumor and adjacent non-tumor tissue in lung cancer. Trimming took 6 bases from V and 9 from J; bases not matched to a gene: 14. The germline gives CDR1 DFQATT, CDR2 SNEGSKA (reference sequence). The CDR3 has 14 residues. The template was RNA from unsorted bulk tissue. Between August and November 2014, newly diagnosed, chemotherapy-naive lung cancer patients underwent thoracic surgery in China. Three rounds of nested PCR, following a modified ARM-PCR protocol, produced the TCRbeta library. TCRdb recomputed calls from the multiplex PCR reads with MiXCR, one row per CDR3 protein. The sample gives about 140,000 distinct CDR3 sequences, around 61% of which show up once; about 20% is in the top ten.

The chain uses TRBV20-1 and TRBJ2-1, with 7 nucleotides matching TRBD2. Source material: lung tumor tissue. This sequence was found in a man in his fifties or sixties with small cell lung cancer. In DNA, the CDR3 is TGCAGTGCCGTAGAACCAACGGGAGGTGCTGAGCAGTTCTTC. The encoded protein is CSAVEPTGGAEQFF.